These T cell receptor beta chains were read from a single sample in a study of blood T cell repertoires in COVID-19. Using immunoSEQ multiplex PCR, the repertoire was profiled, and TCRdb retains in-frame clones only, with some absent. The table records around 400,000 clones, approximately 89% of them present only once. Input material: peripheral blood. These TCRs come from a woman between 25 and 40 years old with COVID-19, enrolled during active disease. The CDR3 runs from the conserved cysteine through the conserved F or W. D genes are given only for firm matches. Expanded clones are given a class, and other clones once, few, many or no size at all.

d_call: NA; v_call: TRBV30; j_call: TRBJ1-1; clone_size: NA; cdr3_nt: TGTGCCTGGAGTGTACCAAACGGGGCTGAAGCTTTCTTT; cdr3_aa: CAWSVPNGAEAFF
d_call: NA; v_call: TRBV9; j_call: TRBJ1-1; clone_size: NA; cdr3_nt: TGTGCCAGCAACATCGGAGGGGCGAACACTGAAGCTTTCTTT; cdr3_aa: CASNIGGANTEAFF
d_call: TRBD1; v_call: TRBV6-6; j_call: TRBJ2-7; clone_size: NA; cdr3_nt: TGTGCCAGCAGATTGGGACAGACCTACGAGCAGTACTTC; cdr3_aa: CASRLGQTYEQYF
d_call: NA; v_call: TRBV28; j_call: TRBJ1-2; clone_size: NA; cdr3_nt: TGTGCCAGCAGTTTAGTTCGGGTATATGGCTACACCTTC; cdr3_aa: CASSLVRVYGYTF
d_call: NA; v_call: TRBV12-3/TRBV12-4; j_call: TRBJ1-1; clone_size: NA; cdr3_nt: TGTGCCAGCACCCTCAGGGTAGGGACTGAAGCTTTCTTT; cdr3_aa: CASTLRVGTEAFF
d_call: NA; v_call: TRBV28; j_call: TRBJ2-1; clone_size: once; cdr3_nt: TGTGCCAGCAGTTCCCCCCCAGGGGAGCAGTTCTTC; cdr3_aa: CASSSPPGEQFF
d_call: TRBD2; v_call: TRBV9; j_call: TRBJ2-1; clone_size: NA; cdr3_nt: TGTGCCAGCAGCGCGCGACTAGCGGGACTGACCTACAATGAGCAGTTCTTC; cdr3_aa: CASSARLAGLTYNEQFF
d_call: TRBD1; v_call: TRBV27; j_call: TRBJ2-7; clone_size: NA; cdr3_nt: TGTGCCAGCAGTATATGGACAGGGGGATCCTACGAGCAGTACTTC; cdr3_aa: CASSIWTGGSYEQYF
d_call: TRBD2; v_call: TRBV9; j_call: TRBJ2-1; clone_size: NA; cdr3_nt: TGTGCCAGCAGCGTAGATTGGGGAGGGACGAATGAGCAGTTCTTC; cdr3_aa: CASSVDWGGTNEQFF
d_call: NA; v_call: TRBV6-1; j_call: TRBJ2-5; clone_size: once; cdr3_nt: TGTGCCAGCAGTGAATGGGGGGGGCAGGAGACCCAGTACTTC; cdr3_aa: CASSEWGGQETQYF
d_call: NA; v_call: TRBV20-1; j_call: TRBJ2-5; clone_size: NA; cdr3_nt: TGCAGTGCTAGTTCGGCAGGGCTGTACCAAGAGACCCAGTACTTC; cdr3_aa: CSASSAGLYQETQYF
d_call: TRBD1; v_call: TRBV29-1; j_call: TRBJ2-3; clone_size: NA; cdr3_nt: TGCAGCGTTGAAGGGGGACAGGGTATTAGCACAGATACGCAGTATTTT; cdr3_aa: CSVEGGQGISTDTQYF
d_call: NA; v_call: TRBV5-1; j_call: TRBJ2-1; clone_size: NA; cdr3_nt: TGCGCCAGCAGCTCTCGGCTAGCCGACGGGGGTGAGCAGTTCTTC; cdr3_aa: CASSSRLADGGEQFF
d_call: TRBD2; v_call: TRBV4-3; j_call: TRBJ2-1; clone_size: NA; cdr3_nt: TGCGCCAGCAGCCAGGAGCGGGAGGGATCACACAATGAGCAGTTCTTC; cdr3_aa: CASSQEREGSHNEQFF
d_call: TRBD2; v_call: TRBV9; j_call: TRBJ2-1; clone_size: NA; cdr3_nt: TGTGCCAGCAGCCCCCGGACTAGCTCCTACAATGAGCAGTTCTTC; cdr3_aa: CASSPRTSSYNEQFF
d_call: TRBD1; v_call: TRBV30; j_call: TRBJ1-5; clone_size: NA; cdr3_nt: TGTGCCTGGAGTGTGGGACAGGGGGTTGTCAATCAGCCCCAGCATTTT; cdr3_aa: CAWSVGQGVVNQPQHF
d_call: NA; v_call: TRBV6-5; j_call: TRBJ1-2; clone_size: NA; cdr3_nt: TGTGCCAGCAGGGCTTTGTACTATGGCTACACCTTC; cdr3_aa: CASRALYYGYTF
d_call: NA; v_call: TRBV30; j_call: TRBJ2-2; clone_size: NA; cdr3_nt: TGTGCCTGGATGGGGGGTCGGGGCGGGGAGCTGTTTTTT; cdr3_aa: CAWMGGRGGELFF
d_call: NA; v_call: TRBV30; j_call: TRBJ2-2; clone_size: NA; cdr3_nt: TGTGCCTGGAGTGTATCGAGGGCCGGGGAGCTGTTTTTT; cdr3_aa: CAWSVSRAGELFF
d_call: NA; v_call: TRBV5-6; j_call: TRBJ2-5; clone_size: NA; cdr3_nt: TGTGCCAGCAGCCGAAAGGGGGAGGGAGGCCCAGGAGGGACCCAGTACTTC; cdr3_aa: CASSRKGEGGPGGTQYF
d_call: NA; v_call: TRBV30; j_call: TRBJ1-5; clone_size: NA; cdr3_nt: TGTGCCTGGAGTGATTCAGGGGTGAATATCAATCAGCCCCAGCATTTT; cdr3_aa: CAWSDSGVNINQPQHF
d_call: TRBD1; v_call: TRBV30; j_call: TRBJ1-3; clone_size: NA; cdr3_nt: TGTGCCTGGAGTCGGGGACAGCGCGGAAACACCATATATTTT; cdr3_aa: CAWSRGQRGNTIYF
d_call: TRBD2; v_call: TRBV5-6; j_call: TRBJ2-7; clone_size: NA; cdr3_nt: TGTGCCAGCAGCTCCCTTGGGAGGGAGGGCCTATACGAGCAGTACTTC; cdr3_aa: CASSSLGREGLYEQYF
d_call: TRBD1; v_call: TRBV30; j_call: TRBJ1-1; clone_size: NA; cdr3_nt: TGTGCCTGGAACAGGGGCATCACTGAAGCTTTCTTT; cdr3_aa: CAWNRGITEAFF
d_call: NA; v_call: TRBV7-9; j_call: TRBJ2-2; clone_size: NA; cdr3_nt: TGTGCCAGCAGCTCCCCCGCAGGGAACACCGGGGAGCTGTTTTTT; cdr3_aa: CASSSPAGNTGELFF
d_call: NA; v_call: TRBV5-1; j_call: TRBJ2-7; clone_size: few; cdr3_nt: TGCGCCAGCAGCTTGGAATCGAGTACCTACGAGCAGTACTTC; cdr3_aa: CASSLESSTYEQYF
d_call: TRBD2; v_call: TRBV5-1; j_call: TRBJ2-2; clone_size: NA; cdr3_nt: TGCGCCAGCAGCTTGAACCGAGGGACTAGCGGGGTCGGGGAGCTGTTTTTT; cdr3_aa: CASSLNRGTSGVGELFF
d_call: NA; v_call: TRBV28; j_call: TRBJ2-5; clone_size: NA; cdr3_nt: TGTGCCAGCAGTTTGACTAGGTCGTACCAAGAGACCCAGTACTTC; cdr3_aa: CASSLTRSYQETQYF
d_call: NA; v_call: TRBV21-1; j_call: TRBJ1-4; clone_size: once; cdr3_nt: TGTGCCAGCAGCAAAGTCGTGGGCCGTAATGAAAAACTGTTTTTT; cdr3_aa: CASSKVVGRNEKLFF
d_call: TRBD2; v_call: TRBV11-2; j_call: TRBJ2-2; clone_size: NA; cdr3_nt: TGTGCCAGCAGCTTAGCGGCGGGAGGGCCCACCGGGGAGCTGTTTTTT; cdr3_aa: CASSLAAGGPTGELFF
d_call: NA; v_call: TRBV15; j_call: TRBJ1-5; clone_size: NA; cdr3_nt: TGTGCCACCAGCAGCCGCGGAGGAGGACAGCCCCAGCATTTT; cdr3_aa: CATSSRGGGQPQHF
d_call: NA; v_call: TRBV19; j_call: TRBJ1-1; clone_size: NA; cdr3_nt: TGTGCCAGTAGTATCTACGGGAACACTGAAGCTTTCTTT; cdr3_aa: CASSIYGNTEAFF
d_call: NA; v_call: TRBV3-1/TRBV3-2; j_call: TRBJ2-1; clone_size: NA; cdr3_nt: TGTGCCAGCAGCCCGTGGACAGAAAATGAGCAGTTCTTC; cdr3_aa: CASSPWTENEQFF
d_call: TRBD1; v_call: TRBV7-2; j_call: TRBJ1-5; clone_size: few; cdr3_nt: TGTGCCAGCAGCCCTAGGACAGGGGGCCCCGCAAATCAGCCCCAGCATTTT; cdr3_aa: CASSPRTGGPANQPQHF
d_call: TRBD1; v_call: TRBV9; j_call: TRBJ1-2; clone_size: few; cdr3_nt: TGTGCCAGCAGCGTAGCTATCGGACAGGGGGCTATTAACTATGGCTACACCTTC; cdr3_aa: CASSVAIGQGAINYGYTF
d_call: NA; v_call: TRBV30; j_call: TRBJ2-7; clone_size: NA; cdr3_nt: TGTGCCTGGAGTCGCAGGGTATACTACGAGCAGTACTTC; cdr3_aa: CAWSRRVYYEQYF